This T cell receptor beta chain is drawn from a study of neurological immune-mediated disorders. Study-level findings and limits: Phylogenetic grouping assigned the repertoires of 18 of 34 multiple sclerosis patients to a single related-CDR3 cluster, representing a possible signature. No CDR3 amino acid sequences recurred among expanded clones across subjects, suggesting private repertoires in all groups.

The germline gives CDR1 SGHRS, CDR2 YFSETQ. The CDR3 runs 15 residues. The J segment lost 0 bases and the V segment lost 4 bases, leaving 6 bases of the junction unmatched. This sample's time point: longitudinal time-point 3. This clonotype was recorded at least ten times. The target antigen is unknown. TCRdb analysed the 5' RACE reads with MiXCR anew, one entry per CDR3 protein. The table lists under 100,000 distinct CDR3 sequences, 4.3% of them singletons. Specimen: PBMCs. The genes are TRBV5-1 and TRBJ1-1; the match to TRBD1 covers 7 bases. The receptor's source is a woman aged 55-75 years with multiple sclerosis. CDR3 sequence: CASSGRDSMNTEAFF. The CDR3 nucleotides read TGCGCCAGCAGCGGGAGGGACAGCATGAACACTGAAGCTTTCTTT. The full variable domain, rest sourced from reference TRBV5-1 and TRBJ1-1, is KAGVTQTPRYLIKTRGQQVTLSCSPISGHRSVSWYQQTPGQGLQFLFEYFSETQRNKGNFPGRFSGRQFSNSRSEMNVSTLELGDSALYLCASSGRDSMNTEAFFGQGTRLTVV.